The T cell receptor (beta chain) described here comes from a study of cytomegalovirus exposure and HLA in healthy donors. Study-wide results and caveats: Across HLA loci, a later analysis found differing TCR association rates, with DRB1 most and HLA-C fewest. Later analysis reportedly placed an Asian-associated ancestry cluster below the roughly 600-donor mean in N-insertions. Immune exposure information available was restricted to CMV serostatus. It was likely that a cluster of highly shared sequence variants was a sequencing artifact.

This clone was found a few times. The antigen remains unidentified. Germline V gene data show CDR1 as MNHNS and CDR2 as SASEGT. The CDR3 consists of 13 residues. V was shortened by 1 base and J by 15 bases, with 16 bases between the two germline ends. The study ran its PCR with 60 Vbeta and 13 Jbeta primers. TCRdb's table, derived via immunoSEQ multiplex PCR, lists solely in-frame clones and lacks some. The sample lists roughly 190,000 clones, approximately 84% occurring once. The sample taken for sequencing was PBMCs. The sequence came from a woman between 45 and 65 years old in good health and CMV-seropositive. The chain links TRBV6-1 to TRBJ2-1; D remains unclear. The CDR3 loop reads CASSEVESTGGFF. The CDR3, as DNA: TGTGCCAGCAGTGAAGTGGAGTCGACGGGTGGGTTCTTC.